These T cell receptor beta chains were read from a single sample in a study of T cell responses to AZD1222 COVID-19 vaccine. This table comes from immunoSEQ multiplex PCR, and its TCRdb copy is limited to in-frame clones, with some not included. This table has roughly 160,000 clones, more than 75% appearing once. Sample: peripheral blood, taken 28 days after the second AZD1222 dose. The receptors were gathered from an adult who received the AZD1222 COVID-19 vaccine. Both conserved end residues are part of each CDR3. Each record gives: J gene, V gene, CDR3 protein.

J: TRBJ1-4
V: TRBV5-4
CDR3: CASSLTGGNEKLFF

J: TRBJ1-3
V: TRBV7-2
CDR3: CATGRSPGNTIYF

J: TRBJ2-7
V: TRBV7-2
CDR3: CASSFLGTAGSEQYF

J: TRBJ2-7
V: TRBV25-1
CDR3: CASGGHAGYEQYF

J: TRBJ1-6
V: TRBV10-3
CDR3: CAIRNSNSPLHF

J: TRBJ2-7
V: TRBV12-3/TRBV12-4
CDR3: CASRAGGYEQYF

J: TRBJ2-1
V: TRBV15
CDR3: CATSITLGLAGVSYNEQFF

J: TRBJ1-2
V: TRBV4-2
CDR3: CASSQDRIRGNYGYTF

J: TRBJ2-1
V: TRBV3-1/TRBV3-2
CDR3: CASSQAPSGGFEQFF

J: TRBJ1-1
V: TRBV4-2
CDR3: CASSQDHLDRGQGAFF

J: TRBJ2-5
V: TRBV5-1
CDR3: CASSPIVVGEETQYF

J: TRBJ1-2
V: TRBV28
CDR3: CASREQGYGYTF

J: TRBJ1-6
V: TRBV6-5
CDR3: CASTVNTYNSPLHF

J: TRBJ1-5
V: TRBV19
CDR3: CASSTPFDRVDSNQPQHF

J: TRBJ2-7
V: TRBV28
CDR3: CASSLGFSGRDEQYF

J: TRBJ1-5
V: TRBV30
CDR3: CAWSVGGVSNQPQHF

J: TRBJ2-7
V: TRBV11-2
CDR3: CASSLGSGGREQYF

J: TRBJ2-2
V: TRBV2
CDR3: CASRGTVANTGELFF

J: TRBJ1-2
V: TRBV7-9
CDR3: CASRLMTGYGYTF

J: TRBJ2-7
V: TRBV7-9
CDR3: CASSFVGQGVNEQYF

J: TRBJ2-7
V: TRBV27
CDR3: CASSGLAGGSSYEQYF

J: TRBJ1-1
V: TRBV3-1/TRBV3-2
CDR3: CASSQSRGLGAFF

J: TRBJ2-7
V: TRBV2
CDR3: CASSDQVPSYEQYF

J: TRBJ1-1
V: TRBV7-2
CDR3: CASSFSQNTEAFF

J: TRBJ2-2
V: TRBV30
CDR3: CAWKSGELFF

J: TRBJ2-7
V: TRBV5-4
CDR3: CASSLDEGRSILYEQYF

J: TRBJ1-1
V: TRBV9
CDR3: CASSVAKETEAFF

J: TRBJ2-4
V: TRBV18
CDR3: CASSPGTGGDIQYF

J: TRBJ1-5
V: TRBV24-1
CDR3: CATSDLPGHMRDVGYSNQPQHF

J: TRBJ2-1
V: TRBV27
CDR3: CASSLGELDNEQFF

J: TRBJ1-3
V: TRBV3-1/TRBV3-2
CDR3: CASSQGTGNTIYF

J: TRBJ1-5
V: TRBV30
CDR3: CAWNQGGGRLDQPQHF

J: TRBJ2-7
V: TRBV7-2
CDR3: CASSSSGGSYEQYF

J: TRBJ1-3
V: TRBV19
CDR3: CASSIGTYSGNTIYF

J: TRBJ1-2
V: TRBV5-1
CDR3: CASSPLAAGGYGYTF

J: TRBJ1-2
V: TRBV25-1
CDR3: CASSSTGLLSSGYTF

J: TRBJ2-7
V: TRBV6-1
CDR3: CASSEVGQGPYEQYF

J: TRBJ1-2
V: TRBV6-2/TRBV6-3
CDR3: CASSLVGVYGYTF

J: TRBJ2-2
V: TRBV6-5
CDR3: CASSLAGALGGELFF

J: TRBJ1-2
V: TRBV27
CDR3: CASSFNRDYGYTF

J: TRBJ1-5
V: TRBV7-9
CDR3: CASSLGWGDQPQHF

J: TRBJ2-3
V: TRBV19
CDR3: CASSRDLQGADTQYF

J: TRBJ1-2
V: TRBV12-5
CDR3: CAVWLVHLPYGYTF

J: TRBJ1-5
V: TRBV29-1
CDR3: CSVGKENQPQHF

J: TRBJ1-2
V: TRBV5-1
CDR3: CASSSQTGDGYTF

J: TRBJ1-6
V: TRBV6-5
CDR3: CASIMVQGPHF

J: TRBJ2-5
V: TRBV19
CDR3: CASRVSGGLRETQYF

J: TRBJ1-1
V: TRBV6-5
CDR3: CASSYGRKNTEAFF

J: TRBJ1-5
V: TRBV2
CDR3: CASSVTGIRSNQPQHF